The source of this T cell receptor (beta chain) is a study of T-cell reconstitution after alpha-beta-depleted transplantation in children. Study-level results: Several hundred expanded graft clones reportedly supplied alpha-beta T cells about two months after transplant. Elevated TCRbeta diversity at day 60 was traced, in some patients, to surviving recipient T cells and thymic progenitors. The main origin of T-cell counts and diversity one year after transplant was newly produced T cells.

V was clipped by 4 bases and J by 6 bases; unmatched bases: 12. Per the germline V gene, CDR1 is SGHRS and CDR2 is YFSETQ. The CDR3 loop spans 16 amino acids. There are many counts of this clonotype. What it binds is not known. Using unique molecular identifiers, the investigators prepared the TCRbeta library. TCRdb passed the PCR reads through MiXCR, listing each CDR3 protein once. The table lists about 350,000 distinct CDR3 sequences, around 15% of them singletons. The receptor was derived from a male patient between 2 and 15 years old who had a stem cell transplant for acute lymphoblastic leukemia, so the T cells may come from the graft donor. V gene TRBV5-1 combines with J gene TRBJ2-1; 8 nucleotides match TRBD2. Sequences were derived from PBMCs, mostly from graft donor cells, sampled 360 days after TCRalphabeta/CD19-depleted stem cell transplant. The CDR3 nucleotides are TGCGCCAGCAGCGGACCCGGGGGGGGACTGGGCAATGAGCAGTTCTTC. Amino acid sequence: CASSGPGGGLGNEQFF.